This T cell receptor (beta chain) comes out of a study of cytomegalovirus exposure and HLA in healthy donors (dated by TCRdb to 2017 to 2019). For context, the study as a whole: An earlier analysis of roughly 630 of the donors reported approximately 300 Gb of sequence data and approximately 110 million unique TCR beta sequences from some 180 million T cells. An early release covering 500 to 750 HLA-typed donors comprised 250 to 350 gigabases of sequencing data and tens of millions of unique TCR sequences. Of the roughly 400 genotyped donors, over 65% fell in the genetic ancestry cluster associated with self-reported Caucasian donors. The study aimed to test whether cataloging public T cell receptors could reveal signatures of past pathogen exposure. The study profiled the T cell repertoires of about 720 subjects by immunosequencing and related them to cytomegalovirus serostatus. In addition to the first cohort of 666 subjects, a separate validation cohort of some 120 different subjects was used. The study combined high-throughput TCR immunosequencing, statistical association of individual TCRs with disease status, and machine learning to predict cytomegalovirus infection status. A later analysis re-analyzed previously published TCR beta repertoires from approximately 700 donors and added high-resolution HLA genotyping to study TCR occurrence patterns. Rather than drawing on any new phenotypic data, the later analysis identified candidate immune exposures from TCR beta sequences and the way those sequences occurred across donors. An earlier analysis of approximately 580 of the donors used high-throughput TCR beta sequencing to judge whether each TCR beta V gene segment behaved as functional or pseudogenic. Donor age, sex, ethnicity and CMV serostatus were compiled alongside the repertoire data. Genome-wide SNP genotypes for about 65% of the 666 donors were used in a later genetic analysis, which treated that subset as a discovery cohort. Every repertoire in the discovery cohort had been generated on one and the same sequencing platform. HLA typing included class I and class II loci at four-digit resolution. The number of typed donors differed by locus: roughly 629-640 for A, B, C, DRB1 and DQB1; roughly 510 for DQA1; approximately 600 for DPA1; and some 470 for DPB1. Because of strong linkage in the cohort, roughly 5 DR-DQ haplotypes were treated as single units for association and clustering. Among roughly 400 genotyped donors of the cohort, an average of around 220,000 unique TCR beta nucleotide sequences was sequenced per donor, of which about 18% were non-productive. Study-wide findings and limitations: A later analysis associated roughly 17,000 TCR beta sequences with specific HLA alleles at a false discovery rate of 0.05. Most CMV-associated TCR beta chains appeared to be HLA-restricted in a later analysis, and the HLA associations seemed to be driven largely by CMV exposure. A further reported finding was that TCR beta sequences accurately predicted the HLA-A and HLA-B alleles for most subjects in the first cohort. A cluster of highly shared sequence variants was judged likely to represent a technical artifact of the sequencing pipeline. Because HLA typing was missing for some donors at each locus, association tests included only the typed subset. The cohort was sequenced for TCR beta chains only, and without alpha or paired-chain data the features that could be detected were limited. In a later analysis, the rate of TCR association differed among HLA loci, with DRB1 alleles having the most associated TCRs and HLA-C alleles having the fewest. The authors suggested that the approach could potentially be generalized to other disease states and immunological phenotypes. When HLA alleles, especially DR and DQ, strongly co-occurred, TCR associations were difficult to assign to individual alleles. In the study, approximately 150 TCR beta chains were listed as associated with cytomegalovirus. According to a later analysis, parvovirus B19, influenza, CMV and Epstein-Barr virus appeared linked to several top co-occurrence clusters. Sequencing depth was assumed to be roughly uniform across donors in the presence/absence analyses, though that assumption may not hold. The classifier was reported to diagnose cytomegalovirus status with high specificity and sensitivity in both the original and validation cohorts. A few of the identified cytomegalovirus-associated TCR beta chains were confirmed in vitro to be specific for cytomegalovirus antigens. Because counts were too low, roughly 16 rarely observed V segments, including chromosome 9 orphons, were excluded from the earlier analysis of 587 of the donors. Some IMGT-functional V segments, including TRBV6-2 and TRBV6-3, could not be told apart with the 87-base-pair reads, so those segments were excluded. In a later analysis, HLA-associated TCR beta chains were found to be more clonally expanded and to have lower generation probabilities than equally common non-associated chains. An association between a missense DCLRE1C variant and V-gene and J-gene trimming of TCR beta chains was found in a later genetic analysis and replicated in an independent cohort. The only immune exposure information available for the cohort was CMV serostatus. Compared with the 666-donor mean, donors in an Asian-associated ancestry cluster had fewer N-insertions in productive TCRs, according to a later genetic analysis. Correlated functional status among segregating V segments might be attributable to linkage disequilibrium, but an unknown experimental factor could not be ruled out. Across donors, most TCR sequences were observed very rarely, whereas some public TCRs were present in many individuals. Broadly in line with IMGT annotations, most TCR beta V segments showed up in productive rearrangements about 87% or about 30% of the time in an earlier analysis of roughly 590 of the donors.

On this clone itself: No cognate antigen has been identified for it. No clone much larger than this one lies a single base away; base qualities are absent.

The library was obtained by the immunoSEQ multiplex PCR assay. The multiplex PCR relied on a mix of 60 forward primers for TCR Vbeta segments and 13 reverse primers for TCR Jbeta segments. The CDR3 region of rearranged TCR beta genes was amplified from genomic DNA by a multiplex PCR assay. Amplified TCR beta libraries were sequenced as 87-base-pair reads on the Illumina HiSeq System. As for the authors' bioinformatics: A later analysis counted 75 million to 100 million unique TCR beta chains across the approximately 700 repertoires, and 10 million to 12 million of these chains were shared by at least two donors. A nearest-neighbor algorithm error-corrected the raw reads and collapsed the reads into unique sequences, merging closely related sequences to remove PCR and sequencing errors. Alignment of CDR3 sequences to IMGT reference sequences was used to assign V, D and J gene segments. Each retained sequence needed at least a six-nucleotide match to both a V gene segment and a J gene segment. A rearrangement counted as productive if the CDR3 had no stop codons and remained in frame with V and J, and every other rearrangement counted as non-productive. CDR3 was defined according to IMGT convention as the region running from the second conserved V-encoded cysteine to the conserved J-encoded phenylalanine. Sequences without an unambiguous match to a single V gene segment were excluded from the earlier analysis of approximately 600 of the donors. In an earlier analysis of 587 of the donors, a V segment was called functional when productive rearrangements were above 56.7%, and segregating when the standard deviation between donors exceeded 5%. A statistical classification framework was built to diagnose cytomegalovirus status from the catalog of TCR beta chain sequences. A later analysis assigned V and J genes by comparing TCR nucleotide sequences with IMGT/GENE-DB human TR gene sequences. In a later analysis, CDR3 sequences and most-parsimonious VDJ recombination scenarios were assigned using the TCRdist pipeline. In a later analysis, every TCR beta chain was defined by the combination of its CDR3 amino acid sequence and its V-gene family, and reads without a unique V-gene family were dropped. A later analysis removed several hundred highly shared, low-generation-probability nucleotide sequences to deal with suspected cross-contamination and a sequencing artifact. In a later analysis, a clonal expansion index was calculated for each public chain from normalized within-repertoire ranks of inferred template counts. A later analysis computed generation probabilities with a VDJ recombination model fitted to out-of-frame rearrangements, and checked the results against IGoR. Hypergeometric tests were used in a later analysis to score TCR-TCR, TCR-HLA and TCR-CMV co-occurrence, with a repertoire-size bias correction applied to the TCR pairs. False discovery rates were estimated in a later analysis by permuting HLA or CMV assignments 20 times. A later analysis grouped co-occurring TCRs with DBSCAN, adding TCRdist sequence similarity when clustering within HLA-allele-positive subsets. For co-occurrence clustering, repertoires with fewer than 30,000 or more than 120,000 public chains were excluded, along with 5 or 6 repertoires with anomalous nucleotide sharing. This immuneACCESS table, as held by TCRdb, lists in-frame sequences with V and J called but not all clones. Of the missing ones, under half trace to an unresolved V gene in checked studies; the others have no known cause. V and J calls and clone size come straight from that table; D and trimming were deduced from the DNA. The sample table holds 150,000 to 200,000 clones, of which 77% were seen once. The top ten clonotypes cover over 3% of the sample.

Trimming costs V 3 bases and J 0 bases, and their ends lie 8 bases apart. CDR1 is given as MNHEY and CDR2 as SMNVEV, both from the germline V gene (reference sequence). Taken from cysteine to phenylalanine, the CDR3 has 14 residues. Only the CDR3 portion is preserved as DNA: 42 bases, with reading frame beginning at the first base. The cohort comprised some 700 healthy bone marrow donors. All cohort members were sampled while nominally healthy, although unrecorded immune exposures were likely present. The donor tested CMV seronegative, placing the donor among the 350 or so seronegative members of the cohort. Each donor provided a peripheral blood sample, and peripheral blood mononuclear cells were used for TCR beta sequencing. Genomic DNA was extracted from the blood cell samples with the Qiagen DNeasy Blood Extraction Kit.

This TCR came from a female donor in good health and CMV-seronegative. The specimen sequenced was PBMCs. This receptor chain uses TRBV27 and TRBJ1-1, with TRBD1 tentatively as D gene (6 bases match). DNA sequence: TGTGCCAGCAGTTTTGGGACACTGAACACTGAAGCTTTCTTT. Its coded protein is CASSFGTLNTEAFF.